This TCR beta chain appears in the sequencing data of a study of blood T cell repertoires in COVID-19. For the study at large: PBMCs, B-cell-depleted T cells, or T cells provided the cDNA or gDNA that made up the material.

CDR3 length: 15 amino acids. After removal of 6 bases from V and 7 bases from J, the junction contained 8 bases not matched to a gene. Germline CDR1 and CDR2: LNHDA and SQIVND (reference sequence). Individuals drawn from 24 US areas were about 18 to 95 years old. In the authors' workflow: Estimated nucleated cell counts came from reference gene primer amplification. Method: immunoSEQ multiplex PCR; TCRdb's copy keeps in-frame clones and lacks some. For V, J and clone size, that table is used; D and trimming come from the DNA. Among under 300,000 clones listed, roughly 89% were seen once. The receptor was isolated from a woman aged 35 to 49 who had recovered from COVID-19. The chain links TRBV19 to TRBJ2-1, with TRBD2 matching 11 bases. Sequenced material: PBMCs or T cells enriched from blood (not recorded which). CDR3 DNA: TGTGCCAGTAGCGTTACTAGCGGGAGAACGAATGAGCAGTTCTTC. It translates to CASSVTSGRTNEQFF.